This T cell receptor (beta chain) appears in the sequencing data of a study of cytomegalovirus exposure and HLA in healthy donors listed by TCRdb under 2017. For the study in its entirety: The 670 or so repertoires of the first cohort and the 95 to 150 validation repertoires were produced on the same platform, according to a later analysis. To predict cytomegalovirus infection status, the study brought together high-throughput TCR immunosequencing, statistical association of individual TCRs with disease status, and machine learning. The study aimed to test whether cataloging public T cell receptors could reveal signatures of past pathogen exposure. Along with the roughly 700-subject first cohort, a separate validation cohort of over a hundred different subjects was used. The study at large found these results: The validation cohort had no HLA typing available for a later analysis, so co-occurrence within that cohort was assessed over all 120 or so repertoires. Of the cluster scores, roughly 95% were above 0 in a later analysis, which found that TCRs clustered in the first cohort also tended to co-occur in the 120 validation repertoires. The authors suggested that the approach could potentially be generalized to other disease states and immunological phenotypes. The study gave a list of under 200 TCR beta chains associated with cytomegalovirus. Across donors, most TCR sequences were observed very rarely, whereas some public TCRs were present in many individuals. A few of the identified cytomegalovirus-associated TCR beta chains were confirmed in vitro to be specific for cytomegalovirus antigens. The classifier was reported to diagnose cytomegalovirus status with high specificity and sensitivity in both the original and validation cohorts.

The donors belonged to the validation cohort of under 150 subjects, which was separate from the approximately 700-subject first cohort. Concerning this clone: Its recognized antigen is unknown. Within one base of it there is no much larger clone, and no base qualities were kept.

Receptor libraries were prepared by the immunoSEQ multiplex PCR assay. The authors' analysis ran thus. A statistical classification framework was built for diagnosing cytomegalovirus status from the catalog of TCR beta chain sequences. The source is immuneACCESS, and TCRdb retained only in-frame sequences with V and J called. Part of the clones is not carried over; for the studies checked, unresolved V genes explain less than half of this, and the remainder is unexplained. V and J calls plus clone size are reproduced from that table; the DNA served to infer D and trimming. The sample contains 150,000 to 200,000 clones, approximately 96% of them found a single time. The ten top clones hold 0.8% to 0.95% of the sample. The CDR3 has 19 amino acids, counting the end cysteine and phenylalanine. Solely the CDR3 DNA is kept, with 57 bases framed from the first base. CDR1 and CDR2 (LNHDA, SQIVND) derive from the germline V gene (reference sequence). V loses 3 bases, J loses 4 bases, and the germline ends lie 27 bases apart.

Sequenced input: PBMCs. The sequence links TRBV19 to TRBJ1-2; matching of 6 bases hints at TRBD1 as the D gene. This clonotype originated in a woman under 30 in good health and CMV-seronegative. This receptor carries the CDR3 CASSITSGVHELAGYGYTF. The sequenced DNA: TGTGCCAGTAGTATTACTTCAGGGGTACACGAACTGGCTGGCTATGGCTACACCTTC.